This T cell receptor (beta chain) was identified during a study of T cell changes during pregnancy in multiple sclerosis. This table comes from immunoSEQ multiplex PCR, and its TCRdb copy is limited to in-frame clones, with some not included. Of tens of thousands of clones in the sample, 91% were seen once. The sequence came from a female donor with multiple sclerosis, enrolled in a pregnancy study. Sequenced material: peripheral blood, taken before pregnancy.

In nucleotides, the CDR3 is TGTGCCAGCAGCTTGGGTATGGGCTACACCTTC. Its translation is CASSLGMGYTF. The rearrangement links TRBV5-5 to TRBJ1-2; no definite D call. V lost 0 bases, J lost 8 bases, and 5 bases lay in between. The CDR3 length is 11 residues. Germline loops: CDR1 SGHKS, CDR2 YYEKEE (reference sequence).